The rows below give T cell receptor beta chains drawn from one sample of a study of CD8 T cells in ankylosing spondylitis. TCRdb re-analysed the 5' RACE reads in MiXCR, keeping a single row per CDR3 protein. The data show 100,000 to 150,000 distinct CDR3 sequences, 17% seen once. Specimen: blood, either unsorted or a sorted T cell fraction (not recorded which). The origin of the receptors is a male donor with ankylosing spondylitis. Both conserved end residues are part of each CDR3. Each record gives: D gene, clone size, V gene, J gene, CDR3 protein, CDR3 DNA. The D gene is left open where the match is weak. The listing skips clone size in some rows; elsewhere it reads once, few, many or a size class.

d_gene: -; abundance: few; v_gene: TRBV10-3; j_gene: TRBJ2-1; CDR3aa: CAISESARGFSYNEQFF; CDR3nt: TGTGCCATCAGTGAGTCCGCCAGAGGGTTTTCCTACAATGAGCAGTTCTTC
d_gene: -; abundance: few; v_gene: TRBV7-9; j_gene: TRBJ2-1; CDR3aa: CASSYLSRAENEQFF; CDR3nt: TGTGCCAGCAGCTACTTAAGTCGAGCAGAAAATGAGCAGTTCTTC
d_gene: -; abundance: few; v_gene: TRBV2; j_gene: TRBJ2-2; CDR3aa: CASSEWGLGTGELFF; CDR3nt: TGTGCCAGCAGTGAATGGGGGCTGGGGACCGGGGAGCTGTTTTTT
d_gene: -; abundance: -; v_gene: TRBV19; j_gene: TRBJ1-5; CDR3aa: CASSIDEGRPQHF; CDR3nt: TGTGCCAGTAGTATAGACGAAGGGAGGCCCCAGCATTTT
d_gene: TRBD2; abundance: many; v_gene: TRBV29-1; j_gene: TRBJ2-1; CDR3aa: CSVELAGAGFEDEQFF; CDR3nt: TGCAGCGTTGAGCTAGCGGGAGCCGGATTTGAAGATGAGCAGTTCTTC
d_gene: TRBD1; abundance: -; v_gene: TRBV4-3; j_gene: TRBJ2-4; CDR3aa: CASSQEGQNIQYF; CDR3nt: TGCGCCAGCAGCCAAGAGGGACAGAACATTCAGTACTTC
d_gene: TRBD2; abundance: -; v_gene: TRBV2; j_gene: TRBJ2-1; CDR3aa: CASSGPGLAGAIEQFF; CDR3nt: TGTGCCAGCAGTGGACCGGGACTAGCGGGAGCGATTGAGCAGTTCTTC
d_gene: -; abundance: few; v_gene: TRBV24-1; j_gene: TRBJ2-5; CDR3aa: CATSSGVGTQYF; CDR3nt: TGTGCCACCTCCTCGGGAGTTGGGACCCAGTACTTC
d_gene: TRBD1; abundance: -; v_gene: TRBV10-3; j_gene: TRBJ2-3; CDR3aa: CAISGDRASTNTQYF; CDR3nt: TGTGCCATCAGTGGGGACAGGGCGTCCACAAATACGCAGTATTTT
d_gene: -; abundance: few; v_gene: TRBV15; j_gene: TRBJ2-7; CDR3aa: CATSTRDSHYEQYF; CDR3nt: TGTGCCACCAGCACCCGGGACTCCCACTACGAGCAGTACTTC
d_gene: TRBD2; abundance: few; v_gene: TRBV20-1; j_gene: TRBJ2-1; CDR3aa: CSARDTPSAGYYNEQFF; CDR3nt: TGCAGTGCTAGAGATACCCCGTCAGCGGGATATTACAATGAGCAGTTCTTC
d_gene: -; abundance: -; v_gene: TRBV11-2; j_gene: TRBJ2-5; CDR3aa: CASSSLASGKSQETQYF; CDR3nt: TGTGCCAGCAGCTCACTAGCCAGTGGGAAATCTCAAGAGACCCAGTACTTC
d_gene: TRBD1; abundance: -; v_gene: TRBV7-9; j_gene: TRBJ2-1; CDR3aa: CASSFGTGPNEQFF; CDR3nt: TGTGCCAGCAGCTTTGGGACAGGGCCGAATGAGCAGTTCTTC
d_gene: TRBD2; abundance: few; v_gene: TRBV2; j_gene: TRBJ2-3; CDR3aa: CASSDILSVASGNTDTQYF; CDR3nt: TGTGCCAGCAGTGATATCTTATCGGTTGCTAGCGGGAACACAGATACGCAGTATTTT
d_gene: -; abundance: many; v_gene: TRBV27; j_gene: TRBJ2-7; CDR3aa: CASSFGAGYEQYF; CDR3nt: TGTGCCAGCAGTTTTGGTGCGGGCTACGAGCAGTACTTC
d_gene: -; abundance: -; v_gene: TRBV28; j_gene: TRBJ2-1; CDR3aa: CASSLGRFYNEQFF; CDR3nt: TGTGCCAGCAGTTTAGGACGATTCTACAATGAGCAGTTCTTC
d_gene: TRBD1; abundance: few; v_gene: TRBV24-1; j_gene: TRBJ2-1; CDR3aa: CATSGGQLSYNEQFF; CDR3nt: TGTGCCACCAGTGGGGGACAGCTCTCCTACAATGAGCAGTTCTTC
d_gene: -; abundance: -; v_gene: TRBV29-1; j_gene: TRBJ1-2; CDR3aa: CSESTVEAYGYTF; CDR3nt: TGCAGCGAATCCACAGTCGAAGCCTATGGCTACACCTTC
d_gene: TRBD1; abundance: -; v_gene: TRBV5-6; j_gene: TRBJ2-7; CDR3aa: CASSWPGQGYEQYF; CDR3nt: TGTGCCAGCAGTTGGCCGGGACAGGGGTACGAGCAGTACTTC
d_gene: -; abundance: -; v_gene: TRBV27; j_gene: TRBJ2-1; CDR3aa: CASSRGGSYNVQFF; CDR3nt: TGTGCCAGCAGCCGCGGGGGCTCCTACAATGTGCAGTTCTTC
d_gene: -; abundance: few; v_gene: TRBV14; j_gene: TRBJ2-1; CDR3aa: CASSPGVSAKFF; CDR3nt: TGTGCCAGCAGCCCCGGGGTATCGGCGAAGTTCTTC
d_gene: -; abundance: few; v_gene: TRBV20-1; j_gene: TRBJ1-2; CDR3aa: CSAAFGQYYTF; CDR3nt: TGCAGTGCAGCGTTCGGACAGTACTACACCTTC
d_gene: -; abundance: -; v_gene: TRBV6-5; j_gene: TRBJ2-3; CDR3aa: CASSYPKGGNTDTQYF; CDR3nt: TGTGCCAGCAGTTACCCCAAGGGGGGAAACACAGATACGCAGTATTTT
d_gene: TRBD2; abundance: -; v_gene: TRBV27; j_gene: TRBJ2-5; CDR3aa: CASSPRVAGETQYF; CDR3nt: TGTGCCAGCAGTCCCCGGGTAGCGGGAGAGACCCAGTACTTC
d_gene: TRBD2; abundance: once; v_gene: TRBV6-1; j_gene: TRBJ2-7; CDR3aa: CAAREYEQYF; CDR3nt: TGTGCCGCGCGGGAGTACGAGCAGTACTTC
d_gene: -; abundance: many; v_gene: TRBV12-3/TRBV12-4; j_gene: TRBJ2-3; CDR3aa: CASSLNTDTQYF; CDR3nt: TGTGCCAGCAGTTTAAACACAGATACGCAGTATTTT
d_gene: TRBD2; abundance: few; v_gene: TRBV7-9; j_gene: TRBJ2-1; CDR3aa: CASSFTTSGSYEQFF; CDR3nt: TGTGCCAGCAGCTTTACGACTAGCGGGAGCTATGAGCAGTTCTTC
d_gene: TRBD1; abundance: few; v_gene: TRBV29-1; j_gene: TRBJ2-2; CDR3aa: CSVAWTGVTGELFF; CDR3nt: TGCAGCGTTGCGTGGACAGGGGTCACCGGGGAGCTGTTTTTT
d_gene: -; abundance: -; v_gene: TRBV11-2; j_gene: TRBJ1-1; CDR3aa: CASSLQGGPNTEAFF; CDR3nt: TGTGCCAGCAGTCTTCAAGGGGGGCCGAACACTGAAGCTTTCTTT
d_gene: -; abundance: few; v_gene: TRBV28; j_gene: TRBJ2-7; CDR3aa: CASSPRGDRDPYEQYF; CDR3nt: TGTGCCAGCAGTCCACGTGGCGACCGGGACCCCTACGAGCAGTACTTC
d_gene: -; abundance: -; v_gene: TRBV7-9; j_gene: TRBJ2-1; CDR3aa: CASSPSTVENEQFF; CDR3nt: TGTGCCAGCAGCCCCTCGACCGTGGAGAATGAGCAGTTCTTC
d_gene: TRBD1; abundance: -; v_gene: TRBV15; j_gene: TRBJ2-3; CDR3aa: CATSRTDRVADTQYF; CDR3nt: TGTGCCACCAGCAGAACGGACAGGGTTGCAGATACGCAGTATTTT
d_gene: -; abundance: few; v_gene: TRBV14; j_gene: TRBJ2-3; CDR3aa: CASSHYWQAGFRDTQYF; CDR3nt: TGTGCCAGCAGCCACTATTGGCAGGCCGGGTTTAGAGATACGCAGTATTTT
d_gene: TRBD2; abundance: -; v_gene: TRBV19; j_gene: TRBJ2-3; CDR3aa: CASSWLAGTDTQYF; CDR3nt: TGTGCCAGTAGTTGGCTAGCGGGGACAGATACGCAGTATTTT
d_gene: -; abundance: many; v_gene: TRBV12-3/TRBV12-4; j_gene: TRBJ1-1; CDR3aa: CASSFDTEAFF; CDR3nt: TGTGCCAGCAGTTTTGACACTGAAGCTTTCTTT
d_gene: -; abundance: many; v_gene: TRBV4-2; j_gene: TRBJ1-1; CDR3aa: CASSQEPFEAFF; CDR3nt: TGTGCCAGCAGCCAAGAACCTTTTGAAGCTTTCTTT
d_gene: -; abundance: many; v_gene: TRBV12-3/TRBV12-4; j_gene: TRBJ1-5; CDR3aa: CASSFWRGENQPQHF; CDR3nt: TGTGCCAGCAGTTTCTGGAGGGGAGAAAATCAGCCCCAGCATTTT
d_gene: -; abundance: -; v_gene: TRBV20-1; j_gene: TRBJ1-1; CDR3aa: CSAREQYRTEAFF; CDR3nt: TGCAGTGCTAGGGAACAGTACCGCACTGAAGCTTTCTTT
d_gene: -; abundance: -; v_gene: TRBV27; j_gene: TRBJ2-2; CDR3aa: CASSFVSDLTGELFF; CDR3nt: TGTGCCAGCAGTTTTGTGTCAGACCTCACCGGGGAGCTGTTTTTT